The rows below give T cell receptor beta chains drawn from one sample of a study of shared clonotypes between healthy human individuals. TCRdb's table, derived via immunoSEQ multiplex PCR, lists solely in-frame clones and lacks some. The sample holds around 750,000 clones, around two thirds seen once. The sample taken for sequencing was memory CD4+ T cells sorted from blood. The receptors originated from a woman aged 25-40 years in good health. Both conserved end residues are part of each CDR3. A D gene is named only where the DNA matches it firmly. The size of a clone is reported for some rows only, either as once, few or many, or as a class for expanded clones.

clone size: -; D gene: TRBD1; V gene: TRBV7-8; J gene: TRBJ1-1; CDR3 protein: CASSASIRDRRTEAFF; CDR3 DNA: TGTGCCAGCAGCGCCTCAATCCGGGACAGAAGGACTGAAGCTTTCTTT
clone size: once; D gene: -; V gene: TRBV15; J gene: TRBJ2-6; CDR3 protein: CATSRDRGSGANVLTF; CDR3 DNA: TGTGCCACCAGCAGAGATAGGGGTTCTGGGGCCAACGTCCTGACTTTC
clone size: -; D gene: TRBD1; V gene: TRBV6-4; J gene: TRBJ2-7; CDR3 protein: CASSDRQGVREQYF; CDR3 DNA: TGTGCCAGCAGTGACAGGCAGGGGGTCCGGGAGCAGTACTTC
clone size: -; D gene: -; V gene: TRBV6-6; J gene: TRBJ2-7; CDR3 protein: CASSRQGPYEQYF; CDR3 DNA: TGTGCCAGCAGTCGCCAGGGGCCTTACGAGCAGTACTTC
clone size: once; D gene: TRBD2; V gene: TRBV29-1; J gene: TRBJ2-1; CDR3 protein: CSGGLAGAYNEQFF; CDR3 DNA: TGCAGCGGCGGACTAGCGGGAGCCTACAATGAGCAGTTCTTC
clone size: -; D gene: TRBD2; V gene: TRBV5-1; J gene: TRBJ2-2; CDR3 protein: CASSFTSGANTGELFF; CDR3 DNA: TGCGCCAGCAGTTTCACTAGCGGAGCGAACACCGGGGAGCTGTTTTTT
clone size: -; D gene: TRBD2; V gene: TRBV19; J gene: TRBJ2-2; CDR3 protein: CATGLAGYTGELFF; CDR3 DNA: TGTGCCACCGGACTAGCGGGGTACACCGGGGAGCTGTTTTTT
clone size: few; D gene: -; V gene: TRBV2; J gene: TRBJ2-2; CDR3 protein: CATGVLIFGGELFF; CDR3 DNA: TGTGCCACTGGGGTACTGATCTTCGGCGGGGAGCTGTTTTTT
clone size: -; D gene: -; V gene: TRBV7-9; J gene: TRBJ2-3; CDR3 protein: CAVLSSTDTQYF; CDR3 DNA: TGTGCCGTTCTCAGTAGCACAGATACGCAGTATTTT
clone size: -; D gene: -; V gene: TRBV28; J gene: TRBJ2-2; CDR3 protein: CASSSYLRRNTGELFF; CDR3 DNA: TGTGCCAGCAGTTCGTACCTCCGGCGGAACACCGGGGAGCTGTTTTTT
clone size: few; D gene: -; V gene: TRBV2; J gene: TRBJ2-7; CDR3 protein: CASSPDYYEQYF; CDR3 DNA: TGTGCCAGCAGTCCGGACTACTACGAGCAGTACTTC
clone size: -; D gene: -; V gene: TRBV28; J gene: TRBJ2-5; CDR3 protein: CASSFRIRETQYF; CDR3 DNA: TGTGCCAGCAGTTTCCGGATTCGGGAGACCCAGTACTTC
clone size: -; D gene: -; V gene: TRBV23-1; J gene: TRBJ2-5; CDR3 protein: CASSHWYNQETQYF; CDR3 DNA: TGCGCCAGCAGTCATTGGTACAACCAAGAGACCCAGTACTTC
clone size: -; D gene: -; V gene: TRBV18; J gene: TRBJ2-5; CDR3 protein: CASSPPAGWGETQYF; CDR3 DNA: TGTGCCAGCTCACCCCCGGCCGGGTGGGGAGAGACCCAGTACTTC
clone size: -; D gene: -; V gene: TRBV15; J gene: TRBJ2-1; CDR3 protein: CATSRGLDSYNEQFF; CDR3 DNA: TGTGCCACCAGCAGAGGCCTAGACTCCTACAATGAGCAGTTCTTC
clone size: -; D gene: -; V gene: TRBV5-4; J gene: TRBJ2-1; CDR3 protein: CASSSGLPSSYNEQFF; CDR3 DNA: TGTGCCAGCAGCTCGGGACTTCCTAGCTCCTACAATGAGCAGTTCTTC